This TCR beta chain was obtained from a study of cytomegalovirus exposure and HLA in healthy donors. Study-level points and caveats: Owing to their indistinguishability, certain V segments, notably TRBV6-2 and TRBV6-3, were excluded. Across HLA loci, a later analysis found differing TCR association rates, with DRB1 most and HLA-C fewest. The authors listed 150 to 200 TCR beta chains as cytomegalovirus-associated.

Trimming shortened V by 2 bases and J by 4 bases, and 9 bases separated the two germline ends. The CDR3 extends over 14 amino acids. Looked up from germline, CDR1 is SGHTA and CDR2 is FQGNSA. A multiplex PCR was run with 60 Vbeta primers and 13 Jbeta primers. Sequencing was performed with immunoSEQ multiplex PCR; in TCRdb, only in-frame clones are kept and a portion is missing. Reported are about 110,000 clones; the ten largest clones contain 0.59%. As concerns this clone: Its antigen is as yet unknown.

The TCR comes from a man in his forties or fifties in good health and CMV-seronegative. Material for sequencing was PBMCs. The V and J genes are TRBV7-2 and TRBJ1-3, with TRBD1 as a possible D gene (5 bases). CDR3: CASSLQGTGNTIYF. CDR3 nucleotide sequence: TGTGCCAGCAGCTTACAGGGTACGGGAAACACCATATATTTT. Combining the CDR3 with reference TRBV7-2 and TRBJ1-3 gives the whole variable domain GAGVSQSPSNKVTEKGKDVELRCDPISGHTALYWYRQSLGQGLEFLIYFQGNSAPDKSGLPSDRFSAERTGGSVSTLTIQRTQQEDSAVYLCASSLQGTGNTIYFGEGSWLTVV.